One and the same sample provided the 9 T cell receptor beta chains below, sequenced in a study of T cell repertoires in cytomegalovirus infection. MiXCR, run by TCRdb on the reads, gives a single entry per CDR3 protein. The table has about 300,000 distinct CDR3 sequences, 9.6% seen once. Sequencing input: PBMCs. All receptors derive from a human donor in good health (CMV status not recorded). Some clones in this sample may be carry-over from other donors' samples.

There are many counts of this clonotype. CDR3 amino acids: CSARDSSTSKSYNEQFF. DNA of the CDR3: TGCAGTGCTAGAGATTCGTCAACTAGCAAATCCTACAATGAGCAGTTCTTC. The chain couples TRBV20-1 to TRBJ2-1; D might be TRBD2 (6 bases). V lost 0 bases, J lost 1 base, and 16 bases lay in between. The CDR3 loop spans 17 amino acids. From germline, CDR1 is DFQATT and CDR2 SNEGSKA (reference sequence).

This clonotype came up many times. V usage is TRBV15 and J usage is TRBJ2-5; TRBD2 is a possible D gene (5 bases). This CDR3 has 15 amino acids. Between the trimmed V and J ends, which lost 0 bases and 0 bases, there was a span of 8 bases. Germline CDR1 LNHNV, CDR2 YYDKDF (reference sequence). The CDR3: CATSRDISDQETQYF. In nucleotides, the CDR3 is TGTGCCACCAGCAGAGATATTAGCGACCAAGAGACCCAGTACTTC.

The sample holds many counts of this clonotype. This chain joins TRBV7-8 and TRBJ2-6; D gene ambiguous. CDR1 and CDR2 (germline): SGHVS, FQNEAQ. The V end lost 0 bases, the J end lost 2 bases, and 8 bases lay between the germline ends. The CDR3 consists of 16 residues. CDR3 in amino acids: CASSLALTPGANVLTF. CDR3 sequence (DNA): TGTGCCAGCAGCTTAGCATTGACCCCTGGGGCCAACGTCCTGACTTTC.

V and J are TRBV6-2 or TRBV6-3 and TRBJ1-1; D not certain. This CDR3 has 12 residues. Germline assignment: CDR1 MNHEY and CDR2 SVGEGT. Deletions cut 5 bases from V and 4 bases from J, with 8 bases between. The CDR3 reads CASSQDGTEAFF. CDR3 DNA: TGTGCCAGCAGTCAGGACGGCACTGAAGCTTTCTTT.

This clonotype was counted ten times or more. The chain uses TRBV7-8 and TRBJ1-1; 9 bases fit TRBD1. Germline V lookup: CDR1 SGHVS, CDR2 FQNEAQ. The CDR3 contains 15 residues. J was trimmed by 5 bases and V by 4 bases; bases with no gene match: 8. The CDR3 loop is CASSSQSQGATEAFF. Written as DNA, the CDR3 is TGTGCCAGCAGCTCACAATCACAGGGGGCGACTGAAGCTTTCTTT.

This clonotype was found a few times. The rearrangement joins TRBV20-1 to TRBJ2-1, with 10 bases fitting TRBD1. The CDR3 has 13 residues. The ends lost 7 bases at V and 8 bases at J; junction bases unmatched: 8. CDR1 is DFQATT and CDR2 is SNEGSKA in the germline V gene (reference sequence). This CDR3 reads CSEVRQGADEQFF. The CDR3 nucleotides are TGCAGTGAAGTTAGACAGGGGGCGGATGAGCAGTTCTTC.

This clonotype was seen just once. The CDR3, as DNA: TGTGCCAGCCGGAACATACCCGCATTCAGCTCCTACAATGAGCAGTTCTTC. Its protein product is CASRNIPAFSSYNEQFF. The V gene is TRBV5-8, the J gene TRBJ2-1; D is undetermined. V dropped 7 bases and J dropped 0 bases, with 20 bases sitting between them. Germline values: CDR1 SGHTS, CDR2 YDEGEE. The CDR3 loop spans 17 amino acids.

This clonotype appeared a few times. This chain uses TRBV28 with TRBJ1-5, with a possible D match to TRBD1 (6 bases). Deletions cut 6 bases from V and 3 bases from J, with 9 bases between. The CDR3 consists of 13 residues. Germline-derived CDR1 and CDR2 are MDHEN and SYDVKM. CDR3 DNA: TGTGCCAGCAGGGGGGCTATCAATCAGCCCCAGCATTTT. Translation: CASRGAINQPQHF.

This clonotype has at least ten counts. The rearrangement joins TRBV10-3 to TRBJ2-2; D not resolved. Germline CDR1 and CDR2: ENHRY and SYGVKD. This CDR3 comprises 17 residues. V lost 2 bases and J lost 0, with 13 bases in between. The CDR3 loop is CAISESGRHANTGELFF. In nucleotides, the CDR3 is TGTGCCATCAGTGAGAGTGGCCGGCATGCGAACACCGGGGAGCTGTTTTTT.